This T cell receptor beta chain was identified during a study of shared clonotypes between healthy human individuals. This clone showed up just a few times. Germline CDR1 and CDR2: GTSNPN and SVGIG (reference sequence). The CDR3 runs 16 residues. With 3 bases clipped from V and 6 bases from J, the junction kept 10 bases outside the gene matches. Genomic DNA of every subset was divided equally among multiple immunoSEQ plates. Sequencing was performed with immunoSEQ multiplex PCR; in TCRdb, only in-frame clones are kept and a portion is missing. This sample has 400,000 to 550,000 clones, with 79% found just once.

The sequencing sample was made of PBMCs. This rearrangement joins TRBV30 to TRBJ2-3; 12 bases are shared with TRBD2. The sequence was collected from a woman in her thirties or forties in good health. Some clones in this sample may be carry-over from other donors' samples. CDR3 protein: CAWSRARLAGGDTQYF. As DNA, the CDR3 is TGTGCCTGGAGCCGGGCCCGTCTAGCGGGAGGGGATACGCAGTATTTT. Combining the CDR3 with reference TRBV30 and TRBJ2-3 gives the whole variable domain SQTIHQWPATLVQPVGSPLSLECTVEGTSNPNLYWYRQAAGRGLQLLFYSVGIGQISSEVPQNLSASRPQDRQFILSSKKLLLSDSGFYLCAWSRARLAGGDTQYFGPGTRLTVL.